The rows below give T cell receptor beta chains drawn from one sample of a study of T cell clones after liver transplantation. TCRdb's table, derived via immunoSEQ multiplex PCR, lists solely in-frame clones and lacks some. The sample holds more than 8,000 clones, 60% to 80% seen once. This material consisted of CD8+ T cells from blood, taken before liver transplant. These receptors came from a human donor who received a liver transplant. The CDR3 runs from the conserved cysteine through the conserved F or W. Fields, in order: D gene, J gene, clone size, V gene, CDR3 DNA, CDR3 protein. The D gene is left open where the match is weak. Size tells how often a clone was seen (once, few, many) or the class of an expanded clone, and some rows leave it out.

>TRBD2|TRBJ2-1|NA|TRBV4-2
TGTGCCAGCAGCCAAAGCCTAGCGGGGGGGGTTGAGCAGTTCTTC
CASSQSLAGGVEQFF
>NA|TRBJ1-1|NA|TRBV5-4
TGTGCCAGCAGCTCGACAGTTGAAGCTTTCTTT
CASSSTVEAFF
>TRBD1|TRBJ2-7|once|TRBV15
TGTGCCACCAGCACCACCGGGACAGGATCCTACGAGCAGTACTTC
CATSTTGTGSYEQYF
>NA|TRBJ1-4|NA|TRBV5-6
TGTGCCAGCAGCTTGATGGATGAAAAACTGTTTTTT
CASSLMDEKLFF
>TRBD2|TRBJ2-7|few|TRBV4-2
TGTGCCAGCAGCCAAGACCGAACTAGCGTTTACGAGCAGTACTTC
CASSQDRTSVYEQYF
>NA|TRBJ2-1|once|TRBV10-1
TGCGCCAGCAGTGAGTGGGGCACGGATGAGCAGTTCTTC
CASSEWGTDEQFF
>NA|TRBJ2-3|NA|TRBV7-9
TGTGCCAGCAGCCCGAGGGATATCACAGATACGCAGTATTTT
CASSPRDITDTQYF
>NA|TRBJ2-7|NA|TRBV7-3
TGTGCCAGCAGCTTAAAGGCCAGGGGTTTGGGGGAGCAGTACTTC
CASSLKARGLGEQYF
>NA|TRBJ2-7|NA|TRBV27
TGTGCCAGCAGTTCTGGACCGTCCTACGAGCAGTACTTC
CASSSGPSYEQYF
>TRBD1|TRBJ1-4|NA|TRBV5-5
TGTGCCAGCAGCTGGGGAACAGGGGAGAAAAAACTGTTTTTT
CASSWGTGEKKLFF
>TRBD1|TRBJ1-2|NA|TRBV6-5
TGTGCCAGCAGTGAAGGGGACAGCTCCTATGGCTACACCTTC
CASSEGDSSYGYTF
>NA|TRBJ2-2|NA|TRBV4-1
TGCGCCAGCAGCCAAGTCTCGACTACTCGGGGGGAGCTGTTTTTT
CASSQVSTTRGELFF
>NA|TRBJ1-1|NA|TRBV5-6
TGTGCCAGCAGCTTTCGACAGGACACTGAAGCTTTCTTT
CASSFRQDTEAFF
>NA|TRBJ2-7|NA|TRBV28
TGTGCCAGCAGTTCCCCGGACTCCTCAAACTACGAGCAGTACTTC
CASSSPDSSNYEQYF
>NA|TRBJ1-1|few|TRBV5-1
TGCGCCAGCAGCTTGGACGCCCCCCCAGGGGATGAAGCTTTCTTT
CASSLDAPPGDEAFF
>TRBD2|TRBJ2-1|once|TRBV11-2
TGTGCCAGCAGCTTACTAGCGGGAGGGTTCTACAATGAGCAGTTCTTC
CASSLLAGGFYNEQFF
>TRBD1|TRBJ2-7|NA|TRBV27
TGTGCCAGCTGGATGGTGACAGGGGGGAAATACGAGCAGTACTTC
CASWMVTGGKYEQYF
>NA|TRBJ1-1|NA|TRBV23-1
TGCGCCAGCAGTCTCTTTTGGGTGAGCACTGAAGCTTTCTTT
CASSLFWVSTEAFF
>TRBD2|TRBJ2-7|NA|TRBV27
TGTGCCAGCAGCTTAGGAGGGGAGGGGTCCCGCGAGCAGTACTTC
CASSLGGEGSREQYF
>TRBD1|TRBJ1-2|NA|TRBV29-1
TGCAGCGTTGAGGACAGGGAAGACTATGGCTACACCTTC
CSVEDREDYGYTF
>NA|TRBJ2-2|NA|TRBV9
TGTGCCAGCAGCGTAGGATGGCGGGGGCTGAACACCGGGGAGCTGTTTTTT
CASSVGWRGLNTGELFF
>NA|TRBJ1-5|NA|TRBV6-6
TGTGCCAGCAGTTACGGACAGAGCAATCAGCCCCAGCATTTT
CASSYGQSNQPQHF
>NA|TRBJ2-2|NA|TRBV6-5
TGTGCCAGCAGTGAAGATGTGGACACCGGGGAGCTGTTTTTT
CASSEDVDTGELFF
>NA|TRBJ1-1|once|TRBV5-6
TGTGCCAGCAGCTTGGGTGGCGGGAACACTGAAGCTTTCTTT
CASSLGGGNTEAFF
>NA|TRBJ1-1|NA|TRBV6-1
TGTGCCAGCAGAAACCAGGGGAGTCGGGACACTGAAGCTTTCTTT
CASRNQGSRDTEAFF
>TRBD2|TRBJ2-7|few|TRBV5-1
TGCGCCAGCAGCCACCCCGGGACTAGCGGGAGGGCGCAGGAGCAGTACTTC
CASSHPGTSGRAQEQYF
>NA|TRBJ2-7|NA|TRBV7-9
TGTGCCAGCAGCTCCGGGATCCTTAACTACTACGAGCAGTACTTC
CASSSGILNYYEQYF
>NA|TRBJ2-3|NA|TRBV7-6
TGTGCCAGCAGCTTAGGCCCCCGCACAGATACGCAGTATTTT
CASSLGPRTDTQYF
>TRBD1|TRBJ2-6|NA|TRBV29-1
TGCAGCGTTTGGGGGGGACAGGGCTCTGGGGCCAACGTCCTGACTTTC
CSVWGGQGSGANVLTF
>NA|TRBJ2-5|once|TRBV7-2
TGTGCCAGCAGCAACCCGACAGTCAGGGTAGGGGAGACCCAGTACTTC
CASSNPTVRVGETQYF
>NA|TRBJ1-3|NA|TRBV9
TGTGCCAGCATGGGGTCCCCATGGGCGGGAAACACCATATATTTT
CASMGSPWAGNTIYF
>NA|TRBJ2-1|NA|TRBV11-2
TGTGCCAGCAGCCGATGGTCGGATGAGCAGTTCTTC
CASSRWSDEQFF
>NA|TRBJ2-5|NA|TRBV7-9
TGTGCCAGCAGCCCGAACCAAGAGACCCAGTACTTC
CASSPNQETQYF
>TRBD1|TRBJ2-5|NA|TRBV27
TGTGCCAGCAGCCATGGCCGGGACAGGGTCGGAGTTAGAGAGACCCAGTACTTC
CASSHGRDRVGVRETQYF
>TRBD1|TRBJ1-4|NA|TRBV9
TGTGCCAGCAGCGGGTTGGACAGGGGACTGTTTTTT
CASSGLDRGLFF
>NA|TRBJ2-7|NA|TRBV7-9
TGTGCCAGCAGCCCTTCCGGGGGATTCACCTTCTACGAGCAGTACTTC
CASSPSGGFTFYEQYF
>NA|TRBJ2-2|once|TRBV27
TGTGCCAGCAGTTTATCCTTAAACACCGGGGAGCTGTTTTTT
CASSLSLNTGELFF
>NA|TRBJ2-7|NA|TRBV4-1
TGCGCCAGCAGCCAACTAGAGGCCCGGCGGGAGCAGTACTTC
CASSQLEARREQYF
>NA|TRBJ2-7|NA|TRBV6-1
TGTGCCAGCAGTGCAGGAGGGATCTACGAGCAGTACTTC
CASSAGGIYEQYF
>NA|TRBJ2-7|NA|TRBV25-1
TGTGCCAGCAGTCCACTAATGAGTTTCGACGAGCAGTACTTC
CASSPLMSFDEQYF
>NA|TRBJ1-5|NA|TRBV7-9
TGTGCCAGCAGCTTGGGAAGGGAATTAAATCAGCCCCAGCATTTT
CASSLGRELNQPQHF
>NA|TRBJ2-1|NA|TRBV19
TGTGCCAGTAGTATAGGAGGGTTTAATGAGCAGTTCTTC
CASSIGGFNEQFF
>NA|TRBJ1-5|NA|TRBV4-1
TGCGCCAGCAGCCTCCACGACCGGGGCAATCAGCCCCAGCATTTT
CASSLHDRGNQPQHF
>TRBD2|TRBJ2-3|NA|TRBV28
TGTGCCAGCAGCTTAGCGGGGGGCCGAGGTAGCACAGATACGCAGTATTTT
CASSLAGGRGSTDTQYF
>TRBD1|TRBJ1-2|NA|TRBV4-1
TGCGCCAGCAGCCAAGATAGGGGACAGGTTAACTATGGCTACACCTTC
CASSQDRGQVNYGYTF
>TRBD1|TRBJ2-7|NA|TRBV5-4
TGTGCCAGCAGCTTAAGGACAGGGACGGTGAGGTGGGCCTACGAGCAGTACTTC
CASSLRTGTVRWAYEQYF
>NA|TRBJ2-5|once|TRBV29-1
TGCAGCGTTGGATGGCGGGACGTACAAGAGACCCAGTACTTC
CSVGWRDVQETQYF
>TRBD1|TRBJ1-2|NA|TRBV9
TGTGCCAGCAGCTCCGTGACAGGGGGAATTGACGGCTACACCTTC
CASSSVTGGIDGYTF
>TRBD1|TRBJ2-7|once|TRBV14
TGTGCCAGCAGCCAGTGGAGACAGGGGGCGGGTGAGCAGTACTTC
CASSQWRQGAGEQYF
>TRBD1|TRBJ2-7|NA|TRBV30
TGTGCCTGGTCCTCCGGGACAGGGTTTTTATCCTACGAGCAGTACTTC
CAWSSGTGFLSYEQYF
>NA|TRBJ1-2|NA|TRBV6-5
TGTGCCAGCAGCAGGGACGGCTATGGCTACACCTTC
CASSRDGYGYTF
>TRBD2|TRBJ2-7|NA|TRBV27
TGTGCCAGCAGATCGGGACTAGCGGGGCTCTACGAGCAGTACTTC
CASRSGLAGLYEQYF
>NA|TRBJ1-5|once|TRBV27
TGTGCCAGCAGTTCAGGGGTGTTTGGCAATCAGCCCCAGCATTTT
CASSSGVFGNQPQHF
>NA|TRBJ2-3|NA|TRBV4-1
TGCGCCAGCAGCCCGGGACATTACACAGATACGCAGTATTTT
CASSPGHYTDTQYF
>NA|TRBJ2-1|NA|TRBV5-6
TGTGCCAGCAGCTTGGGGCGGCTTCCCTGGGATGAGCAGTTCTTC
CASSLGRLPWDEQFF